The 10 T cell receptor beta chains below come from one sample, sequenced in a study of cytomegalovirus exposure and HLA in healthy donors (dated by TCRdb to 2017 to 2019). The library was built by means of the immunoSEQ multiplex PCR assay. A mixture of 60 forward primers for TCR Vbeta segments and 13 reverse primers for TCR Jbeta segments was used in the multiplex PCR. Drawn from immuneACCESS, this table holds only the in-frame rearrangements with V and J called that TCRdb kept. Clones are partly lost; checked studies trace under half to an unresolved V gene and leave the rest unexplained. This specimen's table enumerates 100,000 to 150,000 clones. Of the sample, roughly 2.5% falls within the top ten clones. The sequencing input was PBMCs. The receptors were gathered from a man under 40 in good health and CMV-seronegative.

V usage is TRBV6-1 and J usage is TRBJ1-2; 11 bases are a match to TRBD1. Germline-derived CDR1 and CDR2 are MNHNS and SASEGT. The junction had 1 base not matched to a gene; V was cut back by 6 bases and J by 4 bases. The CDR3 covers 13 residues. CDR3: CASRGQGGYGYTF. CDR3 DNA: TGTGCCAGCAGGGGACAGGGGGGCTATGGCTACACCTTC.

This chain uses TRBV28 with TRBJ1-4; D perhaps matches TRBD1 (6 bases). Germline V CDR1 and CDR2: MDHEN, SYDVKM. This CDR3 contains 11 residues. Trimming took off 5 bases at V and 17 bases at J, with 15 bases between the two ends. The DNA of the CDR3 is TGTGCCAGCAGTGGTACCCAGGGGAGTTTTTTT. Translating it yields CASSGTQGSFF.

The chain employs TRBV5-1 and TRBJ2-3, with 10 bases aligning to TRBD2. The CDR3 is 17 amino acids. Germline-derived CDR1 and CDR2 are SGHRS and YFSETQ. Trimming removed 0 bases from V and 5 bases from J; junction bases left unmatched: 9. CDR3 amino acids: CASSLEASGSSGDTQYF. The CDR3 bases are TGCGCCAGCAGCTTGGAGGCTAGCGGGAGTTCGGGAGATACGCAGTATTTT.

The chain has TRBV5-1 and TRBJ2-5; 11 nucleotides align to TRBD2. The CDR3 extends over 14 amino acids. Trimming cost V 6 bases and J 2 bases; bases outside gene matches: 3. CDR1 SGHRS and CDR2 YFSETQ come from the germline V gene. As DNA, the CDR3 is TGCGCCAGCACCTGGACTAGCGGGCAAGAGACCCAGTACTTC. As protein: CASTWTSGQETQYF.

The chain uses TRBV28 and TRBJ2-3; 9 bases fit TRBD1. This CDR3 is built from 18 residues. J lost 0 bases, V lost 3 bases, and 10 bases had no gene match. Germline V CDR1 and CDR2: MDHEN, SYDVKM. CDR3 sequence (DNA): TGTGCCAGCAGTTTGTCCGGGACAGGGACCACTAGCACAGATACGCAGTATTTT. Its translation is CASSLSGTGTTSTDTQYF.

CDR3 bases: TGTGCCAGCAGCTTGGGCTGGGACACCCCCCCGGGCTACACCTTC. It yields the protein CASSLGWDTPPGYTF. The V call is TRBV5-4, the J call TRBJ1-2; TRBD1 is a possible D gene (6 bases). The germline V and J ends were trimmed by 0 bases and 8 bases, with 17 bases remaining between them. This CDR3 has 15 residues. CDR1 is SGHNT, CDR2 YYREEE, per germline (reference sequence).

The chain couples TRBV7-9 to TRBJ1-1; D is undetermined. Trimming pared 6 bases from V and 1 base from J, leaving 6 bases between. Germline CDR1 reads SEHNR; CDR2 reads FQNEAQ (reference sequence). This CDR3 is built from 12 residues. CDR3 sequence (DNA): TGTGCCAGCAGTGAGGGGAACACTGAAGCTTTCTTT. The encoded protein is CASSEGNTEAFF.

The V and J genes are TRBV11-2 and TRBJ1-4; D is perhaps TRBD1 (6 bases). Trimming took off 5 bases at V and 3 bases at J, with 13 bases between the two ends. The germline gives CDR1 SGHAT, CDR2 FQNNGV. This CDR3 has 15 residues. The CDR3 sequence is CASSLQQGANEKLFF. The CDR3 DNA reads TGTGCCAGCAGCCTCCAACAGGGAGCTAATGAAAAACTGTTTTTT.

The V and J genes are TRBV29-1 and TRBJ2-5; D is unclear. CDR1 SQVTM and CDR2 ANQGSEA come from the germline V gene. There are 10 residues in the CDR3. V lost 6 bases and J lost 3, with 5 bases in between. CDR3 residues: CSVVEETQYF. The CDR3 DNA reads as TGCAGCGTAGTAGAAGAGACCCAGTACTTC.

CDR3 coding DNA: TGTGCCAGCAGCTTGACGCGCGGGAGGCGGACCGGGGAGCTGTTTTTT. This gives the protein CASSLTRGRRTGELFF. This chain uses TRBV7-2 with TRBJ2-2, with 8 bases aligning to TRBD2. Germline V gene lookup returns CDR1 SGHTA and CDR2 FQGNSA. The CDR3 contains 16 residues. V dropped 3 bases and J dropped 5; count of bases not matched to a gene: 8. Full variable domain (rest looked up from reference TRBV7-2 and TRBJ2-2): GAGVSQSPSNKVTEKGKDVELRCDPISGHTALYWYRQSLGQGLEFLIYFQGNSAPDKSGLPSDRFSAERTGGSVSTLTIQRTQQEDSAVYLCASSLTRGRRTGELFFGEGSRLTVL.